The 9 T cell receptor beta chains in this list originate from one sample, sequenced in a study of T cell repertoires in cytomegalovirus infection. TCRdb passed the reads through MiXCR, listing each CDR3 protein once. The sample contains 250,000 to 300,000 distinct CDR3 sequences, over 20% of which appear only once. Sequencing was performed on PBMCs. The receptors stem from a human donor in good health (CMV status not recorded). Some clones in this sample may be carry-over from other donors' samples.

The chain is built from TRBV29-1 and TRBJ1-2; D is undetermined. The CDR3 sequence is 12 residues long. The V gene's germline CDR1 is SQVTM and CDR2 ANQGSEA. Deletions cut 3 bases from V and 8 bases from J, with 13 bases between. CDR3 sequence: CSVDWSVGGYTF. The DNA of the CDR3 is TGCAGCGTTGATTGGAGCGTGGGCGGCTACACCTTC.

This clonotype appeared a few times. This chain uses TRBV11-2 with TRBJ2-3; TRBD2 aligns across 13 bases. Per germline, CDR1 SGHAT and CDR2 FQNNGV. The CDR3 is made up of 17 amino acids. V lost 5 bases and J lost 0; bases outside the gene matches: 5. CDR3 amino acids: CASSIGLAGVSTDTQYF. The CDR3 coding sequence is TGTGCCAGCAGCATTGGACTAGCGGGAGTCAGCACAGATACGCAGTATTTT.

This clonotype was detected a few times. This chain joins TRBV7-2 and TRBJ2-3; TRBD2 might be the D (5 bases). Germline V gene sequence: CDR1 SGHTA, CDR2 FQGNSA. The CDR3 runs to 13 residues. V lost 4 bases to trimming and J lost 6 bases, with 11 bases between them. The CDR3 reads CASSSMPSDTQYF. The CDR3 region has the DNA TGTGCCAGCAGCTCCATGCCTAGCGATACGCAGTATTTT.

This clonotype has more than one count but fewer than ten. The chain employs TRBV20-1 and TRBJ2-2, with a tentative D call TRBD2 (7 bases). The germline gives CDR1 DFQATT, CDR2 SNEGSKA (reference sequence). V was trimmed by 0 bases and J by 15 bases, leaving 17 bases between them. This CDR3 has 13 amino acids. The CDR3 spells CSARDLDGGQVFF. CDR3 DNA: TGCAGTGCTAGAGACCTGGACGGGGGGCAGGTGTTTTTT.

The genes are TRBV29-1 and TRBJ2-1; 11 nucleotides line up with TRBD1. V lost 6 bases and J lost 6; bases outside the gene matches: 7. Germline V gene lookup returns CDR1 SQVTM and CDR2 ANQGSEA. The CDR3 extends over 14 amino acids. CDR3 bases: TGCAGCGTGGAGGACAGGGGGCAGGTCAATGAGCAGTTCTTC. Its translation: CSVEDRGQVNEQFF.

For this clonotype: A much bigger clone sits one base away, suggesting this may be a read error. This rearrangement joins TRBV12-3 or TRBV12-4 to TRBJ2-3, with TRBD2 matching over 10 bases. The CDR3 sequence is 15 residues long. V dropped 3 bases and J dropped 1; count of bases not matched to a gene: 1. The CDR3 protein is CASSFGTSGTDTQYF. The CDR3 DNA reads TGTGCCAGCAGTTTTGGGACTAGCGGCACAGATACGCAGTATTTT.

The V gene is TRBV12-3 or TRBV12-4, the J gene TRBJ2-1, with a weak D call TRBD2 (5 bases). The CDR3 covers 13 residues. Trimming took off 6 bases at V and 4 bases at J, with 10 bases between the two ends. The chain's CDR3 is CASRESGYNEQFF. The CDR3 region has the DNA TGTGCCAGCAGGGAAAGCGGATACAATGAGCAGTTCTTC.

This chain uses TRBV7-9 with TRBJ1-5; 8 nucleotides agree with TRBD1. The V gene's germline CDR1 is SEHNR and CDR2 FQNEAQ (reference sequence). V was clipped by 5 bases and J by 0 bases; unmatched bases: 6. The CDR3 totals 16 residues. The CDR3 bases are TGTGCCAGCAGCCCCGGGACAGGCTATAGCAATCAGCCCCAGCATTTT. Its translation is CASSPGTGYSNQPQHF.

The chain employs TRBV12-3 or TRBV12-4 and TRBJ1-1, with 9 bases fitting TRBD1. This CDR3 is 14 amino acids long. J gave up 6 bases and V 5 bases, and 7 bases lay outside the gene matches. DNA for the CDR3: TGTGCCAGCAGTAGGTCGGGACAGGGCCCTGAAGCTTTCTTT. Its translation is CASSRSGQGPEAFF.